This TCR beta chain was captured in a study of tumor and adjacent non-tumor tissue in lung cancer. The overall study: Histology: 12 adenocarcinoma, a couple of squamous cell carcinoma, 1 small cell lung cancer. Study observations and caveats: TCR diversity was significantly greater in tumor than normal lung tissue. In normal lung, the top 100 clones were significantly more dominant than in tumor. Shorter survival was associated with higher TCR diversity in tumors.

Remarks on this clonotype: The antigen is undetermined. Given a much more abundant clone one base away, this may be a read error.

RNA was extracted from bulk tissue without any cell sorting. This CDR3 spans 15 amino acids. Germline CDR1 reads MDHEN; CDR2 reads SYDVKM. TCRbeta libraries were built with three rounds of nested PCR, modified from ARM-PCR. TCRdb reprocessed the multiplex PCR reads via MiXCR and lists one record per CDR3 protein. The table has some 74,000 distinct CDR3 sequences, 55% to 75% seen once. Source material: lung tumor tissue. The chain has TRBV28 and TRBJ1-4; 8 positions agree with TRBD1. This sequence originates from a woman aged 40-49 years with non-small cell lung cancer. As DNA, the CDR3 is TGTACCAGCGGACAGGGAAGTGCAACTAATGAAAAACTGTTTTTT. This gives the protein CTSGQGSATNEKLFF.